These T cell receptor beta chains were read from a single sample in a study of CD8+ T cells in alopecia areata. Sequencing was performed with immunoSEQ multiplex PCR; in TCRdb, only in-frame clones are kept and a portion is missing. This table has more than 90,000 clones, less than 45% appearing once. The specimen sequenced was CD4+ T cells sorted from blood. These receptors were obtained from a human donor with alopecia areata. Each CDR3 is given with its conserved first and last residue. A D gene is named only where the DNA matches it firmly. Size values are once, few and many counts, or a class for expanded clones, and some rows have none.

>TRBJ2-2|16|TRBV18|TRBD1|few
CASSPPHRGDTGELFF
TGTGCCAGCTCACCACCGCACAGGGGAGACACCGGGGAGCTGTTTTTT
>TRBJ2-5|14|TRBV4-3|-|-
CASSQNPMGETQYF
TGCGCCAGCAGCCAGAACCCGATGGGAGAGACCCAGTACTTC
>TRBJ1-1|13|TRBV29-1|-|-
CSVERGANTEAFF
TGCAGCGTTGAAAGAGGGGCCAACACTGAAGCTTTCTTT
>TRBJ2-7|13|TRBV7-9|-|-
CASRAVEGGTKYF
TGTGCCAGCAGGGCAGTGGAGGGGGGTACGAAGTACTTC
>TRBJ2-7|15|TRBV28|-|few
CASRPRSPLSYEQYF
TGTGCCAGCCGTCCTCGGAGTCCCCTCTCCTACGAGCAGTACTTC
>TRBJ2-7|13|TRBV29-1|-|-
CSVEGQEAYEQYF
TGCAGCGTTGAGGGGCAGGAGGCCTACGAGCAGTACTTC
>TRBJ2-1|19|TRBV7-3|TRBD2|-
CASSLTGTSGRARDNEQFF
TGTGCCAGCAGCTTAACGGGGACTAGCGGGAGGGCCAGGGACAATGAGCAGTTCTTC
>TRBJ1-5|15|TRBV7-2|TRBD1|-
CASSPEQGLIVPQHF
TGTGCCAGCAGCCCCGAACAGGGGCTGATAGTCCCCCAGCATTTT
>TRBJ1-1|11|TRBV20-1|-|-
CSARQPGEAFF
TGCAGTGCTCGGCAGCCAGGGGAGGCTTTCTTT
>TRBJ2-4|13|TRBV2|-|-
CASSGTAKNIQYF
TGTGCCAGCAGTGGGACAGCCAAAAACATTCAGTACTTC